Here is one T cell receptor beta chain with its context. Germline V gene data show CDR1 as LGHNT and CDR2 as FRNRAP. This CDR3 is 12 amino acids long. V was shortened by 6 bases and J by 1 base, with 6 bases between the two germline ends. Measured with immunoSEQ multiplex PCR; TCRdb has only the in-frame clones, and not every one. The sample yields 65,000 to 95,000 clones, approximately 89% seen once. These data come from a study of control samples from healthy donors and cancer patients. The genes are TRBV12-5 and TRBJ1-1; perhaps TRBD1 as D (5 bases). This TCR derives from a man aged 50-60 years in good health. The sequencing sample was made of blood. The CDR3 DNA reads as TGTGCTAGTGGCACAGGGAACACTGAAGCTTTCTTT. It yields the protein CASGTGNTEAFF.